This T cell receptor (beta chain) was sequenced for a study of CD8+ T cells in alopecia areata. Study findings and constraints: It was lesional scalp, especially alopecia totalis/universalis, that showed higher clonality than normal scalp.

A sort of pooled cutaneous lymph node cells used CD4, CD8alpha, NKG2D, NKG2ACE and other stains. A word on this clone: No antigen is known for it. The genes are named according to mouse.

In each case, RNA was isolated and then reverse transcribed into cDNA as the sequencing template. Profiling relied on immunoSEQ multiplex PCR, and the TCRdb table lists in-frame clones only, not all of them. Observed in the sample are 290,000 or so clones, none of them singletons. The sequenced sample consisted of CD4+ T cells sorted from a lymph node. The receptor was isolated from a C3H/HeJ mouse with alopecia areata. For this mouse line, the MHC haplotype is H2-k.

The sequenced part of the CDR3 DNA is TGTGCCAGCAGTATGGACAGCCAAGAC. It is translated as CASSMDSQD. The CDR3 reads in full as CASSMDSQDTQYF. The rearrangement links TRBV19 to TRBJ2-5; D possibly corresponds to TRBD1 (6 bases). The CDR3 end falls 4 residues outside the read, so it is completed with the germline J gene. Germline loops: CDR1 FNHDT, CDR2 SITEND (reference sequence). The CDR3 is 13 amino acids. Trimming removed 2 bases from V and 2 bases from J, with 6 bases in between.